This entry lists 21 T cell receptor beta chains sequenced from one sample in a study of identical twins. TCRdb re-called the 5' RACE reads with MiXCR, one entry per CDR3 protein. The data contain roughly 1,500,000 distinct CDR3 sequences, less than 35% of them seen just once; the ten biggest clones take up roughly 0.3%. Sequencing was carried out using cord blood. These receptors were taken from a newborn girl in good health.

With respect to this clonotype: This may be a read error: a much more frequent sequence differs by one nucleotide. The chain links TRBV2 to TRBJ2-1, with D possibly TRBD1 on 6 matching bases. Germline CDR1 and CDR2: SNHLY and FYNNEI. CDR3 length: 12 amino acids. The V end lost 9 bases, the J end lost 10 bases, and 16 bases lay between the germline ends. In nucleotides, the CDR3 is TGTGCCAGAACCCCTCCTGGGGGCGAGCAGTTCTTC. Amino acids: CARTPPGGEQFF.

This clonotype has more than one count but fewer than ten. The CDR3 reads CASSTQAASGVDTQYF. The CDR3 DNA is TGTGCCAGCAGTACCCAGGCGGCTAGCGGGGTGGATACGCAGTATTTT. The chain combines TRBV28 with TRBJ2-3, with 9 bases aligning to TRBD2. CDR3 size: 16 residues. Germline V gives CDR1 MDHEN, CDR2 SYDVKM. Losses at the gene ends were 5 bases for V and 6 bases for J; bases not matched to a gene: 12.

This sequence joins TRBV5-6 and TRBJ2-1; D is ambiguous. The CDR3 loop spans 15 amino acids. V dropped 0 bases and J dropped 4 bases, with 11 bases sitting between them. The germline V gene encodes CDR1 SGHDT and CDR2 YYEEEE. The CDR3 region has the DNA TGTGCCAGCAGCTTGGGGCAGATGCTTTACAATGAGCAGTTCTTC. Residues: CASSLGQMLYNEQFF.

The chain joins TRBV20-1 to TRBJ1-5; D gene uncertain. Trimming took 2 bases from V and 4 from J, leaving 9 bases between them. The CDR3 loop spans 13 amino acids. The germline V gene encodes CDR1 DFQATT and CDR2 SNEGSKA (reference sequence). In nucleotides, the CDR3 is TGCAGTGCTAGACAGGTCGTGAATCAGCCCCAGCATTTT. It yields the protein CSARQVVNQPQHF.

This clonotype has a handful of counts. The J gene is TRBJ1-2, the V gene TRBV27, with a possible D match to TRBD1 (5 bases). CDR3 length equals 13 residues. Deletions cut 3 bases from V and 4 bases from J, with 9 bases between. CDR1 and CDR2 (germline): MNHEY, SMNVEV (reference sequence). For the CDR3, the DNA is TGTGCCAGCAGTTTCCCAGGGTTCTATGGCTACACCTTC. Translating gives CASSFPGFYGYTF.

This clonotype was picked up a small number of times. J is TRBJ2-5 and V is TRBV12-3 or TRBV12-4, with 15 bases aligning to TRBD2. This CDR3 is 16 amino acids long. The J segment lost 4 bases and the V segment lost 5 bases, leaving 5 bases of the junction unmatched. The CDR3 nucleotides are TGTGCCAGCAGTATCGGACTAGCGGGGGGGTTAGAGACCCAGTACTTC. Amino acid sequence: CASSIGLAGGLETQYF.

This chain joins TRBV20-1 and TRBJ2-1; the D gene could be TRBD1 or TRBD2 (5 bases each). The V gene's germline CDR1 is DFQATT and CDR2 SNEGSKA (reference sequence). The V gene lost 1 base and the J gene lost 15 bases, with 16 bases spanning the gap. The CDR3 spans 12 residues. The CDR3 region has the DNA TGCAGTGCTAGAGCCCCCCGGGACGTGACGTTCTTC. It translates to CSARAPRDVTFF.

The table lists this clonotype with a few counts. This chain links TRBV5-1 with TRBJ2-7; 7 bases align to TRBD1. This CDR3 comprises 16 residues. Germline CDR1 SGHRS, CDR2 YFSETQ. Trimming at V came to 2 bases and at J to 0 bases, leaving 8 bases not matched to a gene. The CDR3 coding sequence is TGCGCCAGCAGCTTCTATACGGGACAGAGCTCCTACGAGCAGTACTTC. Its protein product is CASSFYTGQSSYEQYF.

This clonotype came up a few times. The chain recombines TRBV28 with TRBJ1-1; 8 bases fit TRBD1. Germline CDR1 is MDHEN and CDR2 is SYDVKM. V lost 6 bases and J lost 1; bases outside the gene matches: 4. CDR3 length equals 14 residues. Here the CDR3 reads CASRAQGGNTEAFF. The CDR3, as DNA: TGTGCCAGCAGGGCACAGGGGGGGAACACTGAAGCTTTCTTT.

The CDR3 DNA is TGTGCCAGCAGCGTCCAGGGTCCCGACAATGAGCAGTACTTC. Its protein is CASSVQGPDNEQYF. This rearrangement joins TRBV9 to TRBJ2-7; maybe TRBD1 (5 bases). Germline-derived CDR1 and CDR2 are SGDLS and YYNGEE. The CDR3 length is 14 residues. V lost 2 bases to trimming and J lost 7 bases, with 16 bases between them.

The CDR3 region has the DNA TGCAGTGCTTTTACATCGGGTTGGGGACAGCCCCAGCATTTT. Its translation: CSAFTSGWGQPQHF. The V and J genes are TRBV20-1 and TRBJ1-5; D not certain. Germline lookup yields CDR1 DFQATT and CDR2 SNEGSKA (reference sequence). CDR3 length: 14 amino acids. Trimming removed 5 bases at V and 7 bases at J, with 18 bases between.

The J gene is TRBJ2-3, the V gene TRBV20-1, with D tentatively TRBD2 (6 bases). Germline lookup yields CDR1 DFQATT and CDR2 SNEGSKA (reference sequence). This CDR3 spans 16 amino acids. Trimming cost V 0 bases and J 0 bases, with 13 bases left between them. CDR3 sequence reads: CSARDRAGYSTDTQYF. The CDR3 region has the DNA TGCAGTGCTAGAGATCGAGCGGGCTATAGCACAGATACGCAGTATTTT.

The chain has TRBV12-2 and TRBJ1-2; the D call in the table, TRBD1, was not verified against the DNA. TRBV12-2 is annotated as a pseudogene. The CDR3 loop spans 15 amino acids. CDR3 sequence reads: CASRARQRIGPGYTF. DNA of the CDR3: TGTGCAAGTCGCGCCAGACAGAGGATCGGCCCCGGCTACACCTTC.

V gene TRBV7-2 combines with J gene TRBJ2-5, with 11 nucleotides matching TRBD2. Looked up from germline, CDR1 is SGHTA and CDR2 is FQGNSA. The CDR3 is 14 residues long. After removal of 0 bases from V and 11 bases from J, the junction contained 5 bases not matched to a gene. The CDR3 bases are TGTGCCAGCAGCTTAGCGGGACTAGCGGAAGAGCAGTACTTC. Amino acids: CASSLAGLAEEQYF.

The V call is TRBV4-2, the J call TRBJ1-2; no reliable D call. This CDR3 has 14 residues. With 0 bases removed from V and 7 bases from J, the gap between germline ends came to 12 bases. Germline V gene data show CDR1 as LGHNA and CDR2 as YNFKEQ. CDR3 nucleotides: TGTGCCAGCAGCCAAGATTCCGGGATAGGTGGCTACACCTTC. Its protein is CASSQDSGIGGYTF.

In its sample, this clonotype was seen many times. The J gene is TRBJ2-7, the V gene TRBV18; 12 bases are shared with TRBD2. The CDR3 consists of 15 residues. V lost 6 bases, J lost 3 bases, and 6 bases stayed unmatched. Looked up from germline, CDR1 is KGHSH and CDR2 is LQKENI. In DNA form, the CDR3 reads TGTGCCAGCTCGTTTACGACTAGCGGGAGCTACGAGCAGTACTTC. Its translation: CASSFTTSGSYEQYF.

V and J are TRBV21-1 and TRBJ2-7; TRBD2 is the table's D call and was not checked against the DNA. TRBV21-1 is noted as a pseudogene. The CDR3 totals 20 residues. The CDR3, as DNA: TGTGCCAGCAGCCTCGAATCGAGACAGCGGAGGCGACTAGCGGGCTACGAGCAGTACTTC. It yields the protein CASSLESRQRRRLAGYEQYF.

The CDR3 here is CAISGTGGELFF. The DNA of the CDR3 is TGTGCCATCAGTGGGACAGGGGGGGAGCTGTTTTTT. The chain links TRBV10-3 to TRBJ2-2; 8 bases map to TRBD1. J gave up 8 bases and V 4 bases, and 0 bases lay outside the gene matches. The CDR3 consists of 12 residues. Germline CDR1 reads ENHRY; CDR2 reads SYGVKD.

The rearrangement uses TRBV24-1 and TRBJ2-2, with D perhaps matching TRBD2 (6 bases). CDR1 is KGHDR and CDR2 is SFDVKD in the germline V gene. This CDR3 contains 16 residues. The V end lost 3 bases, the J end lost 4 bases, and 14 bases lay between the germline ends. The CDR3, as DNA: TGTGCCACCAGTGATCCCTGGACTACCGGCACCGGGGAGCTGTTTTTT. Translating gives CATSDPWTTGTGELFF.

The chain employs TRBV2 and TRBJ2-1; D unresolved. The J call could be wrong; TRBJ2-7 is a better fit for the DNA end. The CDR3 covers 15 residues. Germline-derived CDR1 and CDR2 are SNHLY and FYNNEI. The CDR3 here is CASSVGPSSYNEQYV. The CDR3 DNA reads as TGTGCCAGCAGTGTAGGACCGTCCTCCTACAATGAGCAGTACGTC.

This clonotype was found a few times. The gene calls are TRBV27 and TRBJ1-2; D is possibly TRBD1 (5 bases). V was pared by 3 bases and J by 6 bases, with 14 bases between. Germline values: CDR1 MNHEY, CDR2 SMNVEV (reference sequence). The CDR3 has 14 residues. In DNA, the CDR3 is TGTGCCAGCAGTTTCGGAGCAGGGAGTCATGGCTACACCTTC. It yields the protein CASSFGAGSHGYTF.